Listed below are T cell receptor beta chains from one sample, sequenced in a study of cytomegalovirus exposure and HLA in healthy donors. Sequenced by immunoSEQ multiplex PCR; TCRdb stores in-frame clones only, minus some. The sample lists roughly 160,000 clones; approximately 84% were seen once. Specimen: PBMCs. The receptors were sampled from a man aged 25 to 45 in good health and CMV-seronegative. Each CDR3 is given with its conserved first and last residue. The order of the fields is J gene, clone size, D gene, V gene, CDR3 DNA, CDR3 protein. The D gene is left open where the match is weak. Clone size is given for some rows only: seen once, a few or many times, or a class if the clone is expanded.

>TRBJ1-5|.|TRBD1|TRBV6-5
TGTGCCAGCAGTTACTCCGCAGGGGGTCGCCAGCCCCAGCATTTT
CASSYSAGGRQPQHF
>TRBJ1-3|.|TRBD1|TRBV2
TGTGCCAGCAGGGCGACAGGGGCCGGAAACACCATATATTTT
CASRATGAGNTIYF
>TRBJ1-6|once|TRBD1|TRBV19
TGTGCCAGTAGTAGGGGACAGGGGGCTTATTCCCCCCTCCACTTT
CASSRGQGAYSPLHF
>TRBJ1-1|.|.|TRBV6-1
TGTGCCAGCGCTCTGGACAGTGGGACTGAAGCTTTCTTT
CASALDSGTEAFF
>TRBJ2-2|once|TRBD1|TRBV9
TGTGCCAGCAACCAGGGGGCCGGGGAGCTGTTTTTT
CASNQGAGELFF
>TRBJ1-1|.|TRBD1|TRBV12-5
TGTGCTAGTGCCCGAACAGGGGGCTTAACTGAAGCTTTCTTT
CASARTGGLTEAFF
>TRBJ2-3|.|TRBD2|TRBV5-5
TGTGCCAGCAGCTTCCTTACTAGCGGGAGCACAGATACGCAGTATTTT
CASSFLTSGSTDTQYF
>TRBJ2-7|.|TRBD2|TRBV5-4
TGTGCCAGCAGCTCGCCATCTAGCGGGAGGGCCTACGAGCAGTACTTC
CASSSPSSGRAYEQYF
>TRBJ2-7|.|.|TRBV6-6
TGTGCCAGCGCAGGGATCTCCTACGAGCAGTACTTC
CASAGISYEQYF
>TRBJ2-7|.|TRBD1|TRBV28
TGTGCCAGCAGCCAGGGGGTAGACTACGAGCAGTACTTC
CASSQGVDYEQYF
>TRBJ2-2|.|TRBD1|TRBV6-1
TGTGCCAGTAGTCAGGGGGTGATTTGGGCCGGGGAGCTGTTTTTT
CASSQGVIWAGELFF
>TRBJ2-7|.|TRBD1|TRBV5-1
TGCGCCAGCAGCTCCGGGACAGGGAAGAATATACTCAGTTACGAGCAGTACTTC
CASSSGTGKNILSYEQYF
>TRBJ2-3|.|TRBD2|TRBV6-4
TGTGCCATACCCGGGACTAGCATCCCTCCGCAGTATTTT
CAIPGTSIPPQYF
>TRBJ2-3|.|.|TRBV5-1
TGCGCCAGCAGCTTGGCCGGAGCCACAGATACGCAGTATTTT
CASSLAGATDTQYF
>TRBJ2-5|.|.|TRBV11-2
TGTGCCAGCAGCGCGGGACTTGAAGAGACCCAGTACTTC
CASSAGLEETQYF
>TRBJ1-1|.|.|TRBV10-1
TGCGCCAGCAGTGAGTATTATGGGGGAGGCACTGAAGCTTTCTTT
CASSEYYGGGTEAFF
>TRBJ2-5|.|TRBD2|TRBV11-3
TGTGCCAGCAGCCCAATAGCGGGAATACAAGAGACCCAGTACTTC
CASSPIAGIQETQYF
>TRBJ2-5|.|TRBD1|TRBV6-1
TGTGCCAGCAGTGGGGACAGAGCTCAAGAGACCCAGTACTTC
CASSGDRAQETQYF
>TRBJ2-3|.|.|TRBV7-2
TGTGCCAGCAGCCCCTGGCGTTCGGGAGCAGATACGCAGTATTTT
CASSPWRSGADTQYF
>TRBJ2-1|.|TRBD2|TRBV6-5
TGTGCCAGCAGGGGACTAGCGGGAGGGAATGAGCAGTTCTTC
CASRGLAGGNEQFF
>TRBJ2-7|.|TRBD1|TRBV9
TGTGCCAGCAGCCGACAGGGGCGGCACGAGCAGTACTTC
CASSRQGRHEQYF
>TRBJ2-7|.|.|TRBV6-1
TGTGCCAGCAGATTCGACAGCGTCAGCGAGCAGTACTTC
CASRFDSVSEQYF
>TRBJ2-7|.|TRBD2|TRBV7-2
TGTGCCAGCAGCTTACGAGCGGGGCCTATTCTTTCCTACGAGCAGTACTTC
CASSLRAGPILSYEQYF
>TRBJ1-1|.|.|TRBV9
TGTGCCAGCAGCGTAGCAACAACCACAGACACTGAAGCTTTCTTT
CASSVATTTDTEAFF
>TRBJ1-5|once|.|TRBV19
TGTGCCAGTCGTAACAGGGTCGGCCAGCCCCAGCATTTT
CASRNRVGQPQHF
>TRBJ1-6|.|.|TRBV5-5
TGTGCCAGCAGCTTTCTTCCTTCACCCCTCCACTTT
CASSFLPSPLHF
>TRBJ2-1|.|.|TRBV5-1
TGCGCCAGCAGTTCGGGACTCCAGCACAATGAGCAGTTCTTC
CASSSGLQHNEQFF
>TRBJ2-7|.|.|TRBV7-2
TGTGCCAGCAGCCGGACCGTCGATAGCGACGAGCAGTACTTC
CASSRTVDSDEQYF
>TRBJ2-5|once|TRBD1|TRBV9
TGTGCCAGCAGCAAGACAGGGTTTCGGGAGACCCAGTACTTC
CASSKTGFRETQYF
>TRBJ1-2|.|TRBD1|TRBV5-5
TGTGCCAGCAGCACTATCGCAGGGGGCGACGGCTACACCTTC
CASSTIAGGDGYTF
>TRBJ2-1|.|.|TRBV9
TGTGCCAGCAGCCCTCTAGCGTTATCCTACAATGAGCAGTTCTTC
CASSPLALSYNEQFF
>TRBJ1-1|.|.|TRBV10-1
TGCGCCAGCAGTGAGATGGGGGGCACTGAAGCTTTCTTT
CASSEMGGTEAFF
>TRBJ2-7|.|TRBD1|TRBV7-9
TGTGCCAGCAGCTTAGGGACAGGGGCGGGCTACGAGCAGTACTTC
CASSLGTGAGYEQYF
>TRBJ2-1|once|.|TRBV5-4
TGTGCCAGCAGCTCGTGGCAGGGGCTGTTAAAGAATGAGCAGTTCTTC
CASSSWQGLLKNEQFF
>TRBJ1-5|.|TRBD1|TRBV5-5
TGTGCCAGCAGCTCTGACAGGGGGCCTCAGCCCCAGCATTTT
CASSSDRGPQPQHF
>TRBJ2-3|.|TRBD2|TRBV6-1
TGTGCCAGCAGTCCGGGGACTAGCGGTCGGAATACGCAGTATTTT
CASSPGTSGRNTQYF
>TRBJ1-2|.|.|TRBV7-8
TGTGCCAGCACCCCTCGAGGAGCTACTAACTATGGCTACACCTTC
CASTPRGATNYGYTF
>TRBJ1-4|.|TRBD1|TRBV14
TGTGTGACCCCCCGAGAACAGGGGGTCGGAGGAACTAATGAAAAACTGTTTTTT
CVTPREQGVGGTNEKLFF
>TRBJ1-3|.|.|TRBV4-3
TGCGCCAGCAGCCAAGATTTCTCCTCCAGGGGATATTCTGGAAACACCATATATTTT
CASSQDFSSRGYSGNTIYF
>TRBJ2-7|.|.|TRBV18
TGTGCCAGCGCCGACAGATCCTACGAGCAGTACTTC
CASADRSYEQYF
>TRBJ1-6|.|.|TRBV30
TGTGCCTGGAGTCCTGGTAGCTCCTATAATTCACCCCTCCACTTT
CAWSPGSSYNSPLHF
>TRBJ1-1|.|.|TRBV5-1
TGCGCCAGCAGCTCGGGGGGCCCGAACACTGAAGCTTTCTTT
CASSSGGPNTEAFF
>TRBJ2-7|.|TRBD2|TRBV11-2
TGTGCCAGCAGCTTAGAGAACCTACTCGGGGGGACCGAGAGCTCCTACGAGCAGTACTTC
CASSLENLLGGTESSYEQYF
>TRBJ2-5|.|TRBD1|TRBV18
TGTGCCAGCTCACCACTGGGACAGCAGTTCGGTGAGCAGTACTTC
CASSPLGQQFGEQYF
>TRBJ1-1|.|.|TRBV27
TGTGCCAGCAGACAGGGAAACACTGAAGCTTTCTTT
CASRQGNTEAFF
>TRBJ1-4|.|TRBD1|TRBV10-3
TGTGCCAGTTCGGACAGGGGGCGAGATACAACTAATGAAAAACTGTTTTTT
CASSDRGRDTTNEKLFF
>TRBJ2-2|once|.|TRBV18
TGTGCCAGCTCACCAGGACAGTTTACCGGGGAGCTGTTTTTT
CASSPGQFTGELFF
>TRBJ1-1|.|.|TRBV5-5
TGTGCCAGCAGCTCTATGGTGATGACTGAAGCTTTCTTT
CASSSMVMTEAFF
>TRBJ2-7|.|.|TRBV10-2
TGCGCCAGCAGTGAATTTAAGGGGCCAGCCTACGAGCAGTACTTC
CASSEFKGPAYEQYF
>TRBJ2-5|.|TRBD2|TRBV4-2
TGTGCCAGCAGCCAAGATTCGGGGGGGTTTGAAGAGACCCAGTACTTC
CASSQDSGGFEETQYF
>TRBJ2-6|.|TRBD2|TRBV7-6
TGTGCCAGCAGCCAAGGAACGGGACTAGCGGGTGCTGGGGCCAACGTCCTGACTTTC
CASSQGTGLAGAGANVLTF